These T cell receptor beta chains were read from a single sample in a study of regulatory T cells in long-lasting Graves disease. Using its own MiXCR run on the multiplex PCR reads, TCRdb lists one record per CDR3 protein. The repertoire has hundreds of thousands of distinct CDR3 sequences, 16% of them found once; the top ten carry 20% to 25%. The data were also submitted as part of a second study, on T cells in Graves' hyperthyroidism and ophthalmopathy.

Material: peripheral blood mononuclear cells (PBMCs), obtained at new diagnosis, from a patient treated with antithyroid drugs. Receptors originate from a woman aged 40-60 years with Graves disease. CDR3s include the opening cysteine and the closing phenylalanine or tryptophan. The D gene is left open where the match is weak. The size of a clone is reported for some rows only, either as once, few or many, or as a class for expanded clones.

TRBJ1-3	.	TRBV2	many	CASSESESGNTIYF	TGTGCCAGCAGTGAATCGGAATCTGGAAACACCATATATTTT
TRBJ1-6	.	TRBV18	few	CASSPLAKTENNSPLHF	TGTGCCAGCTCACCTCTAGCGAAGACAGAAAATAATTCACCCCTCCACTTT
TRBJ2-2	TRBD2	TRBV9	few	CASSSRLAGTGELFF	TGTGCCAGCAGCTCTCGACTAGCGGGGACCGGGGAGCTGTTTTTT
TRBJ1-2	.	TRBV12-3/TRBV12-4	.	CANEKGVMHGYTF	TGTGCCAACGAGAAGGGGGTAATGCATGGCTACACCTTC
TRBJ2-1	TRBD2	TRBV18	few	CASSRPLAEIWNEQFF	TGTGCCAGCTCACGACCACTAGCGGAGATTTGGAATGAGCAGTTCTTC
TRBJ2-1	TRBD1	TRBV10-3	few	CAISLGQASSYNEQFF	TGTGCCATCAGCTTGGGACAGGCGAGCTCCTACAATGAGCAGTTCTTC
TRBJ1-5	.	TRBV28	many	CASSLRDSNQPQHF	TGTGCCAGCAGTTTAAGGGACAGCAATCAGCCCCAGCATTTT
TRBJ2-4	.	TRBV11-3	few	CASSSNDIGDLIQYF	TGTGCCAGCAGCTCCAATGACATAGGGGACCTCATTCAGTACTTC
TRBJ2-2	TRBD1	TRBV12-3/TRBV12-4	few	CASTSRDRNTGELFF	TGTGCCAGCACCTCTAGGGACAGGAACACCGGGGAGCTGTTTTTT
TRBJ2-5	TRBD1	TRBV3-1	many	CASSLDREGLETQYF	TGTGCCAGCAGCTTGGACAGGGAAGGTTTAGAGACCCAGTACTTC
TRBJ2-1	.	TRBV20-1	few	CSAPPPLAVHEQFF	TGCAGTGCCCCTCCCCCGCTAGCTGTTCATGAGCAGTTCTTC
TRBJ1-1	.	TRBV27	.	CASSLRRLEAFF	TGTGCCAGCAGTCTCCGACGGCTTGAAGCTTTCTTT
TRBJ1-1	.	TRBV6-1	many	CASPYGGTEAFF	TGTGCCAGCCCATACGGGGGGACGGAAGCTTTCTTT
TRBJ2-5	.	TRBV7-9	few	CASSPAGGAETQYF	TGTGCCAGCAGTCCCGCTGGCGGGGCAGAGACCCAGTACTTC
TRBJ2-1	.	TRBV7-3	many	CASSLEWHNEQFF	TGTGCCAGCAGCTTAGAATGGCACAATGAGCAGTTCTTC
TRBJ1-1	.	TRBV5-1	many	CASLWAFF	TGCGCCAGCCTCTGGGCTTTCTTT
TRBJ1-5	.	TRBV12-3/TRBV12-4	.	CASTGKVLGDPFNQPQHF	TGTGCCAGCACCGGAAAAGTTTTGGGGGACCCCTTCAATCAGCCCCAGCATTTT
TRBJ1-1	.	TRBV9	.	CASSARGQQNTEAFF	TGTGCCAGCAGCGCCCGCGGGCAACAGAACACTGAAGCTTTCTTT
TRBJ2-1	TRBD1	TRBV7-7	few	CASSLEDRVGAEQFF	TGTGCTAGCAGCTTAGAGGACAGGGTGGGCGCTGAGCAGTTCTTC
TRBJ2-7	.	TRBV27	many	CASSLYGGYEQYF	TGTGCCAGCAGTTTATATGGCGGCTACGAGCAGTACTTC
TRBJ2-1	.	TRBV18	many	CASSPPLGGSSYNEQFF	TGTGCCAGCTCACCACCGCTCGGGGGTTCGTCCTACAATGAGCAGTTCTTC
TRBJ2-5	.	TRBV11-2	many	CASSFRIQETQYF	TGTGCCAGCAGCTTCAGGATCCAAGAGACCCAGTACTTC
TRBJ1-2	TRBD1	TRBV3-1	many	CATRAGGSYGYTF	TGTGCCACCCGTGCAGGGGGCTCCTATGGCTACACCTTC